This TCR beta chain emerged from a study of tumor and adjacent non-tumor tissue in lung cancer. CDR3 length equals 13 residues. Germline loops: CDR1 SGHRS, CDR2 YFSETQ. Comments on this clonotype: One end of the junction fails to match germline, which may point to a read error.

This sample's RNA came from whole unsorted tissue. A modified ARM-PCR protocol with three rounds of nested PCR amplified TCRbeta. One entry per CDR3 protein results from TCRdb running MiXCR on the multiplex PCR reads. The data show about 82,000 distinct CDR3 sequences, with under 80% seen just once and roughly 12% held by the top ten. This receptor was identified in a woman between 45 and 60 years old with non-small cell lung cancer. What was sequenced was lung tumor tissue. The chain recombines TRBV5-1 with TRBJ1-5; possibly TRBD1 for D (5 bases). In nucleotides, the CDR3 is TGCGCCAGCAGCATGGAGGGGTTACAGCCCCAGCTTTTT. This codes for CASSMEGLQPQLF.